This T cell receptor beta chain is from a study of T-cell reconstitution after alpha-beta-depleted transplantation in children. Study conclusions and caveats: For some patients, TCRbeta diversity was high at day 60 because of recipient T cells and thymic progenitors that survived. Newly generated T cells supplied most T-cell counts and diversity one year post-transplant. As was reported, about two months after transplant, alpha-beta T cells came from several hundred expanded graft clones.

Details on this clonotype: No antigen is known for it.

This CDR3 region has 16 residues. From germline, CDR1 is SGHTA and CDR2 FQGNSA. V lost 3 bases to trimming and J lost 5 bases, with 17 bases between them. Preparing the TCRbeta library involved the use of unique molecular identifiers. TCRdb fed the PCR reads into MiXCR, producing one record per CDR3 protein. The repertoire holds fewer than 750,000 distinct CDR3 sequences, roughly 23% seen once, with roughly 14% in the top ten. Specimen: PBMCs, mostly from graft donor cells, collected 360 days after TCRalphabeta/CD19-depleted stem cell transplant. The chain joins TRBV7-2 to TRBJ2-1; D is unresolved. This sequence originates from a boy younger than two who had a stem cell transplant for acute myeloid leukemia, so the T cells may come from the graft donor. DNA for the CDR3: TGTGCCAGCAGCTTTGGTGAAGATTTTTACAACAATGAGCAGTTCTTC. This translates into CASSFGEDFYNNEQFF.